These 2 T cell receptor beta chains were sequenced from one sample in a study of shared clonotypes between healthy human individuals. The assay was immunoSEQ multiplex PCR, and TCRdb's table has in-frame clones only and misses some. The table lists about 710,000 clones, roughly two thirds of them singletons, with more than 1.5% in the top ten. The sample was memory CD4+ T cells sorted from blood. The subset is: CD45RA-negative fraction. The receptors were sampled from a woman aged 25 to 39 in good health.

For this clone: The sample carries other DNA sequences with the same CDR3. The chain couples TRBV18 to TRBJ2-5, with D unresolved. V shed 3 bases and J shed 2 bases, with 7 bases lying between them. The CDR3 has 13 residues. Germline assignment: CDR1 KGHSH and CDR2 LQKENI. As DNA, the CDR3 is TGTGCCAGCTCACCTAGTCCTCAAGAGACCCAGTACTTC. This gives the protein CASSPSPQETQYF.

This sequence joins TRBV19 and TRBJ2-2, with D possibly TRBD2 on 6 matching bases. The germline V gene encodes CDR1 LNHDA and CDR2 SQIVND (reference sequence). V lost 2 bases, J lost 0 bases, and 13 bases lay in between. The CDR3 has 17 amino acids. The CDR3 region is CASSIPGLRTNTGELFF. The CDR3 nucleotides are TGTGCCAGTAGTATACCGGGACTTCGAACGAACACCGGGGAGCTGTTTTTT. The full variable domain, completed using reference TRBV19 and TRBJ2-2, is DGGITQSPKYLFRKEGQNVTLSCEQNLNHDAMYWYRQDPGQGLRLIYYSQIVNDFQKGDIAEGYSVSREKKESFPLTVTSAQKNPTAFYLCASSIPGLRTNTGELFFGEGSRLTVL.